Below are 12 T cell receptor beta chains sequenced from a single sample in a study of blood T cell repertoires in COVID-19. The method was immunoSEQ multiplex PCR; TCRdb's version includes in-frame clones alone and lacks a portion of them. Among 200,000 to 250,000 clones listed, more than 75% were seen once. The sample comprised peripheral blood. The origin of the receptors is a woman of 80 years or more with COVID-19, enrolled during active disease.

The genes are TRBV4-2 and TRBJ1-2, with 7 bases matching TRBD1. The CDR3 has 14 amino acids. CDR1 LGHNA and CDR2 YNFKEQ come from the germline V gene. V dropped 3 bases and J dropped 4; count of bases not matched to a gene: 5. CDR3 protein: CASSQGGQSYGYTF. The CDR3 DNA follows: TGTGCCAGCAGCCAGGGGGGACAGTCCTATGGCTACACCTTC.

The rearrangement links TRBV6-6 to TRBJ1-1; 7 nucleotides match TRBD1. The CDR3 runs 15 residues. CDR1 and CDR2 (germline): MNHNY, SVGAGI (reference sequence). V lost 2 bases to trimming and J lost 8 bases; unmatched junction nucleotides: 11. The CDR3 DNA sequence: TGTGCCAGCAGTTACGCCGGGACAGCTTCACTGGAAGCTTTCTTT. Its translation is CASSYAGTASLEAFF.

This clone was detected only once. V and J are TRBV15 and TRBJ1-1; a weak D match, TRBD1 (6 bases). Germline lookup yields CDR1 LNHNV and CDR2 YYDKDF (reference sequence). The CDR3 totals 14 residues. Trimming removed 9 bases from V and 1 base from J, with 15 bases in between. CDR3 in amino acids: CATQGGRENTEAFF. The CDR3 nucleotides read TGTGCCACACAGGGTGGCCGAGAGAACACTGAAGCTTTCTTT.

This chain links TRBV27 with TRBJ1-1; D unresolved. The length of the CDR3 is 14 residues. Germline CDR1 and CDR2: MNHEY and SMNVEV (reference sequence). V lost 2 bases to trimming and J lost 4 bases, with 11 bases between them. The CDR3 nucleotides read TGTGCCAGCAGTTTAAACGGTATGAGCACTGAAGCTTTCTTT. Translation gives CASSLNGMSTEAFF.

The chain has TRBV28 and TRBJ2-1; 11 bases fit TRBD2. The CDR3 sequence is 17 residues long. The V segment lost 5 bases and the J segment 0 bases; nucleotides outside the gene matches: 6. Germline V lookup: CDR1 MDHEN, CDR2 SYDVKM. The CDR3 region has the DNA TGTGCCAGCAGTATTAGCGGGAGGGTAAGCTCCTACAATGAGCAGTTCTTC. The encoded protein is CASSISGRVSSYNEQFF.

V is TRBV6-5 and J is TRBJ2-5; the D is unclear. V dropped 3 bases and J dropped 2 bases, with 10 bases sitting between them. This CDR3 is built from 14 residues. Germline lookup yields CDR1 MNHEY and CDR2 SVGAGI. The CDR3 DNA reads as TGTGCCAGCAGTTATTTACTACCTCAAGAGACCCAGTACTTC. This sequence encodes CASSYLLPQETQYF.

This chain joins TRBV6-5 and TRBJ2-5; tentatively, D is TRBD2 (7 bases). Germline CDR1 reads MNHEY; CDR2 reads SVGAGI. The ends were cut back, 10 bases at V and 3 bases at J, with 18 bases in the middle. The CDR3 runs 14 residues. This chain's CDR3 is CATQRGGGEETQYF. Here the CDR3 DNA reads TGTGCCACCCAGAGGGGGGGCGGCGAAGAGACCCAGTACTTC.

The chain is built from TRBV5-6 and TRBJ2-2; 9 positions match TRBD2. V dropped 3 bases and J dropped 5; count of bases not matched to a gene: 8. The germline V gene encodes CDR1 SGHDT and CDR2 YYEEEE. CDR3 size: 16 residues. CDR3 region: CASSSGSGGRTGELFF. The CDR3, as DNA: TGTGCCAGCAGCTCAGGGAGCGGGGGGCGAACCGGGGAGCTGTTTTTT.

The sample holds a few counts of this clone. The V and J genes are TRBV28 and TRBJ1-3; D is unresolved. The CDR3 covers 11 residues. Per the germline V gene, CDR1 is MDHEN and CDR2 is SYDVKM. The germline V and J ends were trimmed by 10 bases and 0 bases, with 4 bases remaining between them. The CDR3 here is CAINSGNTIYF. CDR3 sequence (DNA): TGTGCCATAAACTCTGGAAACACCATATATTTT.

This clone was detected only a few times. J is TRBJ1-1 and V is TRBV12-2; the table names TRBD1, a call not compared with the DNA. TRBV12-2 is termed a pseudogene. The length of the CDR3 is 16 residues. CDR3 coding DNA: TGTGCAAGTCGCCTACGCGGGGGGACAGGGCAACGTTGGGCTTTCTTT. Encoded protein: CASRLRGGTGQRWAFF.

The chain carries TRBV7-3 and TRBJ2-2, with 7 bases aligning to TRBD1. CDR3 length equals 15 residues. CDR1 is SGHTA and CDR2 is FQGTGA in the germline V gene. V shed 2 bases and J 4 bases; nucleotides not matched to a gene: 4. The CDR3 spells CASSLGSGGTGELFF. DNA of the CDR3: TGTGCCAGCAGCTTAGGCTCAGGGGGCACCGGGGAGCTGTTTTTT.

CDR3 residues: CASRRGQGLSYGYTF. The CDR3 nucleotides are TGTGCCAGCAGGAGGGGACAGGGATTGTCATATGGCTACACCTTC. This chain uses TRBV2 with TRBJ1-2, with 9 bases identical to TRBD1. Germline V gene lookup returns CDR1 SNHLY and CDR2 FYNNEI. J was trimmed by 5 bases and V by 6 bases; bases with no gene match: 10. The CDR3 length is 15 residues.